One and the same sample provided the 30 T cell receptor beta chains below, sequenced in a study of radiotherapy plus CTLA-4 blockade in lung cancer. TCRdb's copy holds only in-frame clones and misses some; the assay was immunoSEQ multiplex PCR. The sample consists of about 54,000 clones, under 85% of them appearing once. The material sequenced was peripheral blood, taken from a patient treated with radiotherapy plus ipilimumab. The receptors originated from a human donor with non-small cell lung cancer who had a partial response to radiotherapy plus ipilimumab.

This sequence joins TRBV4-2 and TRBJ2-6; possible D gene TRBD2, 5 bases. CDR1 and CDR2 (germline): LGHNA, YNFKEQ. V shed 2 bases and J shed 3 bases, with 8 bases lying between them. This CDR3 region has 15 residues. CDR3 nucleotides: TGTGCCAGCAGCCAAAGCGGAGATGGGGCCAACGTCCTGACTTTC. Residues: CASSQSGDGANVLTF.

The chain recombines TRBV9 with TRBJ1-1; D is unresolved. This CDR3 is 14 amino acids long. Germline lookup yields CDR1 SGDLS and CDR2 YYNGEE. Between the trimmed V and J ends, which lost 7 bases and 9 bases, there was a span of 22 bases. CDR3 sequence: CASPSRRPVLQAFF. CDR3 in DNA: TGTGCCAGCCCCTCCCGGCGGCCCGTTCTCCAAGCTTTCTTT.

This clone has a single count. This chain uses TRBV10-2 with TRBJ2-2; 12 bases are a match to TRBD2. CDR3 length: 16 residues. The germline V gene has CDR1 WSHSY and CDR2 SAAADI. The J segment lost 4 bases and the V segment lost 6 bases, leaving 6 bases of the junction unmatched. The CDR3 bases are TGCGCCAGCAGACCCGGACTAGCGGGGCCCACCGGGGAGCTGTTTTTT. It encodes CASRPGLAGPTGELFF.

The J gene is TRBJ1-2, the V gene TRBV2; maybe TRBD1 (5 bases). The CDR3 sequence is 14 residues long. Looked up from germline, CDR1 is SNHLY and CDR2 is FYNNEI. V was shortened by 1 base and J by 1 base, with 7 bases between the two germline ends. The CDR3 sequence: CASSEDRGNYGYTF. The CDR3 DNA sequence: TGTGCCAGCAGTGAAGATAGGGGTAACTATGGCTACACCTTC.

The chain joins TRBV11-2 to TRBJ2-5, with D tentatively TRBD2 (6 bases). V lost 1 base, J lost 2 bases, and 8 bases lay in between. Per the germline V gene, CDR1 is SGHAT and CDR2 is FQNNGV. The CDR3 is 14 amino acids. The CDR3 protein is CASSLVGLQETQYF. CDR3 coding DNA: TGTGCCAGCAGCTTAGTCGGACTACAAGAGACCCAGTACTTC.

This CDR3 is CASSRSGVVYNEQFF. The CDR3 DNA reads as TGTGCCAGTAGTCGTAGCGGGGTGGTCTACAATGAGCAGTTCTTC. The V call is TRBV19, the J call TRBJ2-1; 8 positions agree with TRBD2. The germline gives CDR1 LNHDA, CDR2 SQIVND (reference sequence). With 5 bases clipped from V and 3 bases from J, the junction kept 6 bases outside the gene matches. This CDR3 is built from 15 residues.

The J gene is TRBJ2-2, the V gene TRBV6-5; D is perhaps TRBD1 (6 bases). The germline CDR1 and CDR2 sequences are MNHEY and SVGAGI. The V end was cut by 2 bases, the J end by 7 bases, with 11 bases between. This CDR3 has 14 amino acids. CDR3 in amino acids: CASSYPGESGELFF. CDR3 nucleotides: TGTGCCAGCAGTTACCCAGGGGAGAGCGGGGAGCTGTTTTTT.

The chain carries TRBV28 and TRBJ2-3; 10 bases agree with TRBD2. Germline V gene lookup returns CDR1 MDHEN and CDR2 SYDVKM. The CDR3 contains 16 residues. The trim removed 5 bases at V and 3 bases at J, leaving 8 bases unmatched. CDR3 in amino acids: CASSRPGLAETDTQYF. The CDR3 bases are TGTGCCAGCAGTCGTCCTGGACTAGCGGAAACAGATACGCAGTATTTT.

This clone came up once. The rearrangement joins TRBV7-2 to TRBJ1-1; D gene ambiguous. Trimming left V 1 base short and J 1 base short, with 7 bases between. The CDR3 length is 14 residues. Germline V gene sequence: CDR1 SGHTA, CDR2 FQGNSA. As DNA, the CDR3 is TGTGCCAGCAGCTTAGGGCCACGGAACACTGAAGCTTTCTTT. This codes for CASSLGPRNTEAFF.

The chain recombines TRBV10-2 with TRBJ1-2, with D perhaps TRBD1 (5 bases). Per germline, CDR1 WSHSY and CDR2 SAAADI. V lost 3 bases to trimming and J lost 8 bases, with 10 bases between them. This CDR3 comprises 12 residues. CDR3 sequence (DNA): TGCGCCAGCAGTGATCAGGGCTGGGGCTACACCTTC. It yields the protein CASSDQGWGYTF.

The chain combines TRBV6-5 with TRBJ2-3; the D gene is possibly TRBD2 (7 bases). V was clipped by 3 bases and J by 6 bases, with 13 bases between them. This CDR3 has 14 residues. Germline CDR1 reads MNHEY; CDR2 reads SVGAGI. CDR3: CASSYGGRGDTQYF. The CDR3 coding sequence is TGTGCCAGCAGTTATGGGGGGCGGGGGGATACGCAGTATTTT.

In its sample, this clone was seen once. V gene TRBV9 combines with J gene TRBJ1-2, with D possibly being TRBD1 (6 bases). The CDR3 has 15 residues. The germline V gene has CDR1 SGDLS and CDR2 YYNGEE. Trimming removed 4 bases from V and 1 base from J, with 14 bases in between. The CDR3 bases are TGTGCCAGCAGCCCACAGGGCTACAATAACTATGGCTACACCTTC. Its translation is CASSPQGYNNYGYTF. Full variable domain (rest looked up from reference TRBV9 and TRBJ1-2): DSGVTQTPKHLITATGQRVTLRCSPRSGDLSVYWYQQSLDQGLQFLIQYYNGEERAKGNILERFSAQQFPDLHSELNLSSLELGDSALYFCASSPQGYNNYGYTFGSGTRLTVV.

This clone has only a few counts. The genes are TRBV19 and TRBJ2-1; 7 nucleotides match TRBD1. The length of the CDR3 is 14 residues. Germline assignment: CDR1 LNHDA and CDR2 SQIVND (reference sequence). J gave up 2 bases and V 4 bases, and 2 bases lay outside the gene matches. CDR3 sequence reads: CASSNDRAYNEQFF. DNA of the CDR3: TGTGCCAGTAGTAACGACAGGGCCTACAATGAGCAGTTCTTC.

The J gene is TRBJ2-3, the V gene TRBV2; 12 bases are shared with TRBD2. Germline V CDR1 and CDR2: SNHLY, FYNNEI. The CDR3 runs to 16 residues. Trimming at V came to 6 bases and at J to 1 base, leaving 5 bases not matched to a gene. The CDR3 loop reads CASRLRTSGGTDTQYF. CDR3 sequence (DNA): TGTGCCAGCAGACTCAGGACTAGCGGGGGCACAGATACGCAGTATTTT. The whole variable domain, filled in from reference TRBV2 and TRBJ2-3, reads EPEVTQTPSHQVTQMGQEVILRCVPISNHLYFYWYRQILGQKVEFLVSFYNNEISEKSEIFDDQFSVERPDGSNFTLKIRSTKLEDSAMYFCASRLRTSGGTDTQYFGPGTRLTVL.

The chain links TRBV5-1 to TRBJ2-3; D might be TRBD2 (5 bases). Trimming pared 0 bases from V and 1 base from J, leaving 9 bases between. Germline assignment: CDR1 SGHRS and CDR2 YFSETQ. The CDR3 is made up of 15 amino acids. The CDR3 region has the DNA TGCGCCAGCAGCTTGGGAGGGATCCGCACAGATACGCAGTATTTT. The encoded protein is CASSLGGIRTDTQYF.

This chain links TRBV5-1 with TRBJ1-6; maybe TRBD1 (5 bases). CDR3 length equals 16 residues. Deletions cut 0 bases from V and 1 base from J, with 8 bases between. Germline loops: CDR1 SGHRS, CDR2 YFSETQ. In DNA, the CDR3 is TGCGCCAGCAGCTTGGTCCCAGGGTCCTATAATTCACCCCTCCACTTT. Its translation: CASSLVPGSYNSPLHF.

The chain combines TRBV28 with TRBJ1-2, with TRBD1 matching 12 bases. The V segment lost 4 bases and the J segment 0 bases; nucleotides outside the gene matches: 6. The CDR3 consists of 17 residues. From germline, CDR1 is MDHEN and CDR2 SYDVKM. The CDR3 is CASSSPGTGGPNYGYTF. DNA of the CDR3: TGTGCCAGCAGTTCCCCCGGGACAGGGGGCCCTAACTATGGCTACACCTTC.

This clone was seen a handful of times. The chain uses TRBV10-3 and TRBJ1-2, with 8 positions matching TRBD1. The V gene's germline CDR1 is ENHRY and CDR2 SYGVKD. The trim removed 6 bases at V and 3 bases at J, leaving 0 bases unmatched. The CDR3 sequence is 12 residues long. CDR3 nucleotide sequence: TGTGCCATCAGACAGGGGGACTATGGCTACACCTTC. This encodes CAIRQGDYGYTF.

The V gene is TRBV30, the J gene TRBJ2-5; D is ambiguous. This CDR3 has 15 amino acids. Germline CDR1 is GTSNPN and CDR2 is SVGIG (reference sequence). V was clipped by 5 bases and J by 5 bases, with 21 bases between them. The CDR3 coding sequence is TGTGCCTGGGCTCTACGGGTGGCAGCCGGTGAGACCCAGTACTTC. Its translation is CAWALRVAAGETQYF.

This clone has just a few counts. As DNA, the CDR3 is TGTGCCAGCAGTCAAGCGACAGGGGGCGCCACTGAAGCTTTCTTT. Encoded protein: CASSQATGGATEAFF. V and J are TRBV6-6 and TRBJ1-1, with 10 nucleotides matching TRBD1. Germline-derived CDR1 and CDR2 are MNHNY and SVGAGI (reference sequence). Losses at the gene ends were 5 bases for V and 4 bases for J; bases not matched to a gene: 7. CDR3 length: 15 residues.

This clone showed up just a few times. J is TRBJ2-1 and V is TRBV28; maybe TRBD2 (6 bases). The CDR3 runs 14 residues. V was shortened by 5 bases and J by 3 bases, with 11 bases between the two germline ends. Germline V gene data show CDR1 as MDHEN and CDR2 as SYDVKM. The CDR3 DNA follows: TGTGCCAGCAGTGGGGGGAGACACTACAATGAGCAGTTCTTC. Residues: CASSGGRHYNEQFF.

Notes on this clone: Other DNA sequences in the same sample also yield this CDR3. This rearrangement joins TRBV5-4 to TRBJ1-1; D not certain. CDR1 is SGHNT and CDR2 is YYREEE in the germline V gene (reference sequence). Trimming left V 1 base short and J 8 bases short, with 12 bases between. This CDR3 is 13 amino acids long. Here the CDR3 reads CASSLMGDKEAFF. The CDR3 DNA reads TGTGCCAGCAGCTTGATGGGAGACAAAGAAGCTTTCTTT.

J is TRBJ2-4 and V is TRBV5-6; the D is unclear. This CDR3 has 15 amino acids. Germline loops: CDR1 SGHDT, CDR2 YYEEEE. V gave up 4 bases and J gave up 10 bases, with 21 bases separating them. For the CDR3, the DNA is TGTGCCAGCAGCAGTTTACTGGAGTCCGGTGAGATTCAGTACTTC. Translated, it gives CASSSLLESGEIQYF. The variable domain in full, with the rest retrieved from reference TRBV5-6 and TRBJ2-4, is DAGVTQSPTHLIKTRGQQVTLRCSPKSGHDTVSWYQQALGQGPQFIFQYYEEEERQRGNFPDRFSGHQFPNYSSELNVNALLLGDSALYLCASSSLLESGEIQYFGAGTRLSVL.

J is TRBJ2-2 and V is TRBV4-1, with D perhaps TRBD2 (5 bases). The CDR3 is 14 amino acids. The V gene's germline CDR1 is MGHRA and CDR2 YSYEKL. Deletions cut 4 bases from V and 1 base from J, with 7 bases between. In DNA form, the CDR3 reads TGCGCCAGCAGCCTTCGGGAGAACACCGGGGAGCTGTTTTTT. Residues: CASSLRENTGELFF.

This chain connects TRBV9 to TRBJ2-3; 14 bases line up with TRBD2. CDR3 length: 16 amino acids. Looked up from germline, CDR1 is SGDLS and CDR2 is YYNGEE. V lost 6 bases, J lost 2 bases, and 5 bases stayed unmatched. The CDR3 coding sequence is TGTGCCAGCACCGTGACTAGCGGGGGGGCCACAGATACGCAGTATTTT. Amino acids: CASTVTSGGATDTQYF.

The V gene is TRBV9, the J gene TRBJ1-3, with 7 nucleotides matching TRBD1. Germline assignment: CDR1 SGDLS and CDR2 YYNGEE. CDR3 length: 16 residues. The junction had 11 bases not matched to a gene; V was cut back by 4 bases and J by 4 bases. The CDR3 loop is CASSPQGDRVGNTIYF. DNA for the CDR3: TGTGCCAGCAGCCCCCAGGGAGACAGGGTCGGAAACACCATATATTTT.

V usage is TRBV5-1 and J usage is TRBJ2-2, with D perhaps matching TRBD2 (6 bases). Looked up from germline, CDR1 is SGHRS and CDR2 is YFSETQ. V was shortened by 8 bases and J by 1 base, with 15 bases between the two germline ends. CDR3 length: 15 amino acids. CDR3 bases: TGCGCCAGTGCAGAGGGACTCCTGAACACCGGGGAGCTGTTTTTT. It encodes CASAEGLLNTGELFF.

This chain joins TRBV5-1 and TRBJ2-7, with 9 nucleotides matching TRBD1. The CDR3 runs 14 residues. After removal of 4 bases from V and 1 base from J, the junction contained 3 bases not matched to a gene. Germline-derived CDR1 and CDR2 are SGHRS and YFSETQ. The CDR3 DNA reads TGCGCCAGCAGCACCGGGACAGGGTCCTACGAGCAGTACTTC. Its translation: CASSTGTGSYEQYF.

This sequence joins TRBV6-5 and TRBJ1-2; 7 nucleotides match TRBD1. This CDR3 contains 14 residues. Germline trimming cut 6 bases from V and 6 bases from J; bases unmatched to any gene: 10. Germline CDR1 is MNHEY and CDR2 is SVGAGI. The CDR3 DNA reads as TGTGCCAGCAGGACGACAGGGCGGAAGGATGGCTACACCTTC. This gives the protein CASRTTGRKDGYTF.

The rearrangement joins TRBV10-1 to TRBJ1-6; D is unclear. Germline V gene data show CDR1 as WNHNN and CDR2 as SYGVQD (reference sequence). Trimming pared 3 bases from V and 10 bases from J, leaving 10 bases between. The CDR3 contains 13 residues. CDR3 residues: CASSEEASSPLHF. As DNA, the CDR3 is TGCGCCAGCAGTGAAGAGGCAAGCTCACCCCTCCACTTT.